These 12 T cell receptor beta chains were all obtained from the same sample, sequenced in a study of identical twins. A single record per CDR3 protein comes from TCRdb applying MiXCR to the 5' RACE reads. This sample has 250,000 to 300,000 distinct CDR3 sequences, with less than 9.5% found just once. This sample also belongs to another study, concerning yellow fever vaccine responses in identical twins.

The sequenced material came from CD8+ T cells sorted from blood. These receptors were taken from a woman aged 18-29 years in good health.

This clonotype has a handful of counts. The chain carries TRBV27 and TRBJ1-2, with TRBD1 identical over 9 bases. After removal of 6 bases from V and 4 bases from J, the junction contained 6 bases not matched to a gene. Germline CDR1 and CDR2: MNHEY and SMNVEV (reference sequence). The CDR3 is 14 residues long. Here the CDR3 DNA reads TGTGCCAGCAGCGCAACAGGGGGCTTCTATGGCTACACCTTC. Translating it yields CASSATGGFYGYTF.

The sample holds many counts of this clonotype. The chain has TRBV27 and TRBJ2-7; D may be TRBD1 or TRBD2 (5 bases each). CDR3 length: 13 residues. The germline V and J ends were trimmed by 6 bases and 4 bases, with 13 bases remaining between them. Germline assignment: CDR1 MNHEY and CDR2 SMNVEV (reference sequence). The CDR3 reads CASSPGLVYEQYF. The CDR3 nucleotides read TGTGCCAGCAGCCCGGGGCTAGTGTACGAGCAGTACTTC.

Many counts were recorded for this clonotype. The J gene is TRBJ2-7, the V gene TRBV7-2; D is unresolved. Germline V gives CDR1 SGHTA, CDR2 FQGNSA. The CDR3 spans 12 residues. Trimming took off 1 base at V and 6 bases at J, with 7 bases between the two ends. CDR3 in DNA: TGTGCCAGCAGCTTAGTAGGTCTCGAGCAGTACTTC. Protein product: CASSLVGLEQYF. Variable domain in full (rest from reference TRBV7-2 and TRBJ2-7): GAGVSQSPSNKVTEKGKDVELRCDPISGHTALYWYRQSLGQGLEFLIYFQGNSAPDKSGLPSDRFSAERTGGSVSTLTIQRTQQEDSAVYLCASSLVGLEQYFGPGTRLTVT.

This clonotype was recorded a few times. The V and J genes are TRBV18 and TRBJ2-7; TRBD1 aligns across 8 bases. The ends lost 3 bases at V and 5 bases at J; junction bases unmatched: 12. The CDR3 contains 16 residues. Germline CDR1 and CDR2: KGHSH and LQKENI. The CDR3 nucleotides are TGTGCCAGCTCACCTTGGACAGGGCCTTCGAATAACGAGCAGTACTTC. It translates to CASSPWTGPSNNEQYF.

The CDR3 nucleotides read TGTGCCAGCAGCCTAACAGGGGGGCGGGGGGATACGCAGTATTTT. Its protein is CASSLTGGRGDTQYF. The chain recombines TRBV3-1 with TRBJ2-3, with D possibly matching TRBD1 (8 bases). V gave up 4 bases and J gave up 6 bases, with 17 bases separating them. Germline values: CDR1 LGHDT, CDR2 YNNKEL (reference sequence). The CDR3 is 15 amino acids.

The sample holds many counts of this clonotype. The chain recombines TRBV20-1 with TRBJ2-7, with TRBD2 as a possible D gene (6 bases). With 4 bases removed from V and 6 bases from J, the gap between germline ends came to 13 bases. CDR3 length: 12 residues. Germline CDR1 and CDR2: DFQATT and SNEGSKA (reference sequence). The DNA for the CDR3 is TGCAGTGCTAAACTAGGAGGGCTCGAGCAGTACTTC. Encoded protein: CSAKLGGLEQYF.

This clonotype has a count of ten or more. The chain has TRBV29-1 and TRBJ2-7; D could derive from TRBD1 or TRBD2 (6 bases each). The CDR3 has 12 amino acids. Trimming took off 7 bases at V and 2 bases at J, with 12 bases between the two ends. Germline V gene lookup returns CDR1 SQVTM and CDR2 ANQGSEA. CDR3 amino acids: CSAVGGPYEQYF. In DNA, the CDR3 is TGCAGCGCCGTGGGGGGCCCCTACGAGCAGTACTTC.

Written as DNA, the CDR3 is TGCAGTGCTAGAGATTACCGGACAGTCAATCAGCCCCAGCATTTT. Translated, it gives CSARDYRTVNQPQHF. The rearrangement uses TRBV20-1 and TRBJ1-5; maybe TRBD1 (6 bases). CDR3 size: 15 residues. The germline gives CDR1 DFQATT, CDR2 SNEGSKA (reference sequence). Trimming shortened V by 0 bases and J by 3 bases, and 12 bases separated the two germline ends.

This clonotype showed up just a few times. V and J are TRBV20-1 and TRBJ1-4; tentative D call: TRBD1 (6 bases). V was cut by 0 bases and J by 0 bases, with 11 bases left in between. The CDR3 covers 16 residues. The germline CDR1 and CDR2 sequences are DFQATT and SNEGSKA (reference sequence). This CDR3 reads CSARDPGAATNEKLFF. CDR3 in DNA: TGCAGTGCTAGAGATCCAGGGGCGGCAACTAATGAAAAACTGTTTTTT.

This clonotype has a handful of counts. V usage is TRBV5-5 and J usage is TRBJ2-7; 11 bases line up with TRBD2. J gave up 1 base and V 3 bases, and 9 bases lay outside the gene matches. The CDR3 runs to 17 residues. Germline values: CDR1 SGHKS, CDR2 YYEKEE (reference sequence). The CDR3 reads CASSSLAGDNPSYEQYF. CDR3 DNA: TGTGCCAGCAGCTCACTAGCGGGAGACAACCCTTCCTACGAGCAGTACTTC.

This clonotype was recorded at least ten times. Relative to the germline gene, one junction end is altered; a read error may explain this. V gene TRBV4-3 combines with J gene TRBJ2-1; maybe TRBD2 (5 bases). This CDR3 comprises 17 residues. Germline lookup yields CDR1 LGHNA and CDR2 YSLEER. CDR3 sequence: CASSQDPLPGSFNEQFF. The CDR3 DNA reads TGCGCCAGCAGCCAAGATCCCCTCCCGGGATCCTTCAATGAGCAGTTCTTC.

There are many counts of this clonotype. This chain connects TRBV3-1 to TRBJ2-1; maybe TRBD2 (6 bases). Trimming took off 3 bases at V and 10 bases at J, with 7 bases between the two ends. Germline CDR1 reads LGHDT; CDR2 reads YNNKEL (reference sequence). The CDR3 has 11 residues. For the CDR3, the DNA is TGTGCCAGCAGCCAGCGGGACGAGCAGTTCTTC. Residues: CASSQRDEQFF.